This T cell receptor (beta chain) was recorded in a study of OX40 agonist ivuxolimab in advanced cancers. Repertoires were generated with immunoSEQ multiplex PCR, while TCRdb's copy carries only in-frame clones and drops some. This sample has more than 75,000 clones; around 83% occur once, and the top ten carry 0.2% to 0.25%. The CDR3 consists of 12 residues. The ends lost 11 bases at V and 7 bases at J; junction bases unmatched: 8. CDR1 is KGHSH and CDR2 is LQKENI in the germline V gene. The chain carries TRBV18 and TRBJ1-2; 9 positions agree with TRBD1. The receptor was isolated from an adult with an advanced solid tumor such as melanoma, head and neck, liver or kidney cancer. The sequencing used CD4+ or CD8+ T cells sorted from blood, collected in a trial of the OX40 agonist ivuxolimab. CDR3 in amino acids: CAGRTGQGGYTF. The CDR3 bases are TGTGCCGGCCGGACGGGACAGGGTGGCTACACCTTC.